This T cell receptor beta chain was identified during a study of T cells in localized non-small cell lung cancer. The method was immunoSEQ multiplex PCR; TCRdb's version includes in-frame clones alone and lacks a portion of them. This sample yields around 3,500 clones, of which around two fifths are seen a single time; around 14% belongs to the top ten. Regarding this clone: What it recognizes is unknown.

Study results and caveats: Since sequencing was restricted to only one region of the tumor, intratumor heterogeneity remains a possibility. Longer survival (overall) was linked to higher T cell density in blood.

This CDR3 has 14 amino acids. Germline assignment: CDR1 MNHGY and CDR2 SAAAGT. The J segment lost 5 bases and the V segment lost 7 bases, leaving 9 bases of the junction unmatched. This sequence was found in a male donor at least 60 years old with stage I lung adenocarcinoma. The input for sequencing was lung tumor tissue, taken before any cancer treatment. The V call is TRBV6-8, the J call TRBJ1-2, with TRBD1 identical over 8 bases. In nucleotides, the CDR3 is TGTGCCAGCAACCGACAGGGGAGGGGATATGGCTACACCTTC. Protein product: CASNRQGRGYGYTF.